This TCR beta chain was captured in a study of T cell responses to AZD1222 COVID-19 vaccine. Study background: Analysis merged second doses at about 4 or about 12 weeks. Study results and limitations: Regions 160-218 and 743-854 dominated among vaccine-associated CD4 TCRs spanning spike.

The CDR3 runs 15 residues. Assay: immunoSEQ multiplex PCR; the TCRdb copy retains only in-frame clones and omits some. This sample yields tens of thousands of clones, of which about four fifths are seen a single time; around 5.4% belongs to the top ten. A remark on this clone: Its antigen is not identified.

The chain joins TRBV21-1 to TRBJ2-7. TRBV21-1 represents a pseudogene. The sample in question was peripheral blood, obtained on day 0 of AZD1222 vaccination. This clonotype was obtained from an adult in good health. The DNA for the CDR3 is TGTGCCAGCAGCGAGAGGGTTGGGGGATCCTACGAGCAGTACTTC. It yields the protein CASSERVGGSYEQYF.